This entry lists 29 T cell receptor beta chains sequenced from one sample in a study of cytomegalovirus exposure and HLA in healthy donors. Generated by immunoSEQ multiplex PCR, the TCRdb table keeps only in-frame clones and is missing some. This table holds over 100,000 clones, approximately 87% found once. Sequencing input: PBMCs. The source is a woman aged 18-29 years in good health and CMV-seropositive.

The J gene is TRBJ1-5, the V gene TRBV10-3; 7 bases map to TRBD1. V gave up 6 bases and J gave up 5 bases; unmatched junction bases: 4. The CDR3 covers 13 residues. In germline, CDR1 is ENHRY, CDR2 SYGVKD. The CDR3 region is CAISGGTDQPQHF. For the CDR3, the DNA is TGTGCCATCAGCGGCGGGACAGATCAGCCCCAGCATTTT.

The DNA for the CDR3 is TGTGCCAGCAGTGCAGGGGAGGGGGTGGCGTCTGGCTACACCTTC. Translated, it gives CASSAGEGVASGYTF. The J gene is TRBJ1-2, the V gene TRBV25-1; the D gene is possibly TRBD1 (6 bases). Germline CDR1 is MGHDK and CDR2 is SYGVNS. The CDR3 has 15 residues. V lost 4 bases to trimming and J lost 7 bases, with 19 bases between them.

V gene TRBV6-5 combines with J gene TRBJ1-2, with 8 positions matching TRBD1. V lost 6 bases, J lost 4 bases, and 4 bases stayed unmatched. The CDR3 covers 13 residues. In germline, CDR1 is MNHEY, CDR2 SVGAGI. The chain's CDR3 is CASSVTGGYGYTF. CDR3 coding DNA: TGTGCCAGCAGCGTTACAGGGGGCTATGGCTACACCTTC.

The V and J genes are TRBV4-1 and TRBJ1-2; D gene ambiguous. CDR1 and CDR2 (germline): MGHRA, YSYEKL. The length of the CDR3 is 15 residues. The germline V and J ends were trimmed by 1 base and 6 bases, with 15 bases remaining between them. CDR3 sequence: CASSQAAPPGNGYTF. DNA for the CDR3: TGCGCCAGCAGCCAAGCCGCTCCACCGGGGAATGGCTACACCTTC.

The chain carries TRBV25-1 and TRBJ2-5; a possible D gene is TRBD2 (7 bases). There are 13 residues in the CDR3. V lost 2 bases and J lost 5, with 9 bases in between. Germline CDR1 is MGHDK and CDR2 is SYGVNS. The CDR3 DNA reads TGTGCCAGCAGTGAAGAGGGGGGGGAGACCCAGTACTTC. Translation: CASSEEGGETQYF.

This clone was counted once. The chain is built from TRBV5-1 and TRBJ2-5; TRBD2 agrees at 9 bases. With V trimmed by 0 bases and J by 1 base, 1 base remained unmatched. The CDR3 spans 15 residues. The germline gives CDR1 SGHRS, CDR2 YFSETQ. The CDR3 DNA follows: TGCGCCAGCAGCTTGGGGCGGGGGGGCCAAGAGACCCAGTACTTC. As protein: CASSLGRGGQETQYF.

This clone was detected once. The gene calls are TRBV5-1 and TRBJ2-7, with a weak D call TRBD1 (7 bases). The V gene lost 4 bases and the J gene lost 3 bases, with 20 bases spanning the gap. The CDR3 runs to 16 residues. In germline, CDR1 is SGHRS, CDR2 YFSETQ. CDR3 loop: CASSAGWGTDVYEQYF. CDR3 nucleotide sequence: TGCGCCAGCAGCGCGGGATGGGGGACAGACGTCTACGAGCAGTACTTC.

V and J are TRBV7-9 and TRBJ1-2; the match to TRBD1 covers 10 bases. After removal of 2 bases from V and 5 bases from J, the junction contained 5 bases not matched to a gene. The CDR3 loop spans 15 amino acids. From germline, CDR1 is SEHNR and CDR2 FQNEAQ (reference sequence). CDR3 in DNA: TGTGCCAGCAGCTTAACGGACAGGGGGGTGTATGGCTACACCTTC. This gives the protein CASSLTDRGVYGYTF.

The chain carries TRBV19 and TRBJ2-5; TRBD2 is a possible D gene (6 bases). The V and J ends lost 3 bases and 3 bases respectively, with 14 bases between them. The CDR3 spans 15 residues. CDR1 is LNHDA, CDR2 SQIVND, per germline (reference sequence). The CDR3 sequence: CASSIGGILEETQYF. The CDR3 nucleotides read TGTGCCAGTAGTATTGGGGGGATCTTGGAAGAGACCCAGTACTTC.

This rearrangement joins TRBV18 to TRBJ1-1, with D possibly TRBD1 on 6 matching bases. Per the germline V gene, CDR1 is KGHSH and CDR2 is LQKENI. CDR3 length: 11 amino acids. Trimming took 5 bases from V and 8 from J, leaving 9 bases between them. CDR3 coding DNA: TGTGCCAGCTCAACAGGGTTGGAAGCTTTCTTT. Translating it yields CASSTGLEAFF.

The chain carries TRBV7-2 and TRBJ2-7, with 9 bases matching TRBD2. The germline V gene encodes CDR1 SGHTA and CDR2 FQGNSA. The length of the CDR3 is 16 residues. Trimming removed 0 bases from V and 12 bases from J; junction bases left unmatched: 15. This CDR3 reads CASSLAFPLASGMAYF. DNA for the CDR3: TGTGCCAGCAGCTTAGCGTTCCCTTTGGCTAGCGGGATGGCGTACTTC.

The V gene is TRBV5-4, the J gene TRBJ1-4; D ambiguous. The germline V gene has CDR1 SGHNT and CDR2 YYREEE (reference sequence). V dropped 3 bases and J dropped 5 bases, with 8 bases sitting between them. The CDR3 consists of 13 residues. This CDR3 is CASSSVPNEKLFF. The CDR3 DNA sequence: TGTGCCAGCAGCTCTGTCCCGAATGAAAAACTGTTTTTT.

The chain links TRBV18 to TRBJ2-7; TRBD2 might be the D (5 bases). The CDR3 is 15 residues long. Germline CDR1 KGHSH, CDR2 LQKENI. Trimming shortened V by 3 bases and J by 3 bases, and 15 bases separated the two germline ends. The CDR3 DNA is TGTGCCAGCTCACCCAGGACTCCTCTTAGCTACGAGCAGTACTTC. Translated, it gives CASSPRTPLSYEQYF.

This chain links TRBV4-3 with TRBJ2-1; TRBD2 matches 11 bases. Germline V gene data show CDR1 as LGHNA and CDR2 as YSLEER. This CDR3 spans 18 amino acids. Losses at the gene ends were 0 bases for V and 2 bases for J; bases not matched to a gene: 6. CDR3 in amino acids: CASSQETSGRRAYNEQFF. The CDR3, as DNA: TGCGCCAGCAGCCAAGAAACTAGCGGGAGAAGGGCCTACAATGAGCAGTTCTTC.

The rearrangement uses TRBV19 and TRBJ2-3; 8 nucleotides align to TRBD1. Germline assignment: CDR1 LNHDA and CDR2 SQIVND (reference sequence). The CDR3 extends over 14 amino acids. Trimming at V came to 3 bases and at J to 6 bases, leaving 5 bases not matched to a gene. The DNA of the CDR3 is TGTGCCAGTAGTATTGGACAGGGATCCGATACGCAGTATTTT. As protein: CASSIGQGSDTQYF.

The chain has TRBV4-2 and TRBJ1-3; D may be TRBD1 (5 bases). Germline V gene lookup returns CDR1 LGHNA and CDR2 YNFKEQ. This CDR3 spans 16 amino acids. Between the trimmed V and J ends, which lost 0 bases and 0 bases, there was a span of 9 bases. In DNA, the CDR3 is TGTGCCAGCAGCCAAGAGCAGGGATTCTCTGGAAACACCATATATTTT. It encodes CASSQEQGFSGNTIYF.

The V call is TRBV5-4, the J call TRBJ2-2; the D gene is possibly TRBD2 (5 bases). V lost 0 bases, J lost 2 bases, and 8 bases lay in between. The CDR3 loop spans 15 amino acids. The germline V gene encodes CDR1 SGHNT and CDR2 YYREEE (reference sequence). The CDR3 loop is CASSLAGFNTGELFF. CDR3 bases: TGTGCCAGCAGCTTGGCGGGGTTTAACACCGGGGAGCTGTTTTTT.

This chain uses TRBV7-8 with TRBJ2-4; weak D call: TRBD1 (5 bases). V was pared by 0 bases and J by 1 base, with 10 bases between. This CDR3 spans 16 amino acids. Germline assignment: CDR1 SGHVS and CDR2 FQNEAQ. The CDR3 nucleotides are TGTGCCAGCAGCTTAGCGCAGGGTAGCGCCAAAAACATTCAGTACTTC. It encodes CASSLAQGSAKNIQYF.

This clone was counted only a few times. The V and J genes are TRBV14 and TRBJ1-2, with a tentative D call TRBD1 (5 bases). Germline values: CDR1 SGHDN, CDR2 FVKESK. The V and J ends lost 1 base and 3 bases respectively, with 12 bases between them. This CDR3 contains 15 residues. The CDR3 region is CASSQGEGLDYGYTF. CDR3 coding DNA: TGTGCCAGCAGCCAAGGGGAGGGGCTCGACTATGGCTACACCTTC.

The gene calls are TRBV6-1 and TRBJ2-3; 12 bases line up with TRBD2. The CDR3 has 20 residues. Germline V gene sequence: CDR1 MNHNS, CDR2 SASEGT. V lost 0 bases and J lost 1; bases outside the gene matches: 11. The CDR3 region has the DNA TGTGCCAGCAGTGAAGCCGGACTAGCGGGATTTTCCCGACGCACAGATACGCAGTATTTT. Residues: CASSEAGLAGFSRRTDTQYF.

The CDR3 reads CASSLGGRAGGDEQFF. CDR3 bases: TGTGCCAGCAGCTTAGGTGGTCGCGCCGGGGGTGATGAGCAGTTCTTC. The rearrangement joins TRBV11-3 to TRBJ2-1; D may be TRBD2 (6 bases). The CDR3 is made up of 16 amino acids. Germline V lookup: CDR1 SGHNT, CDR2 YENEEA. V gave up 1 base and J gave up 8 bases, with 18 bases separating them.

In this sample, this clone turned up once. The chain has TRBV5-4 and TRBJ2-7; TRBD1 might be the D (7 bases). Trimming pared 1 base from V and 0 bases from J, leaving 14 bases between. The CDR3 is 16 residues long. Germline V gene data show CDR1 as SGHNT and CDR2 as YYREEE (reference sequence). As DNA, the CDR3 is TGTGCCAGCAGCTTGTCAGCAGGGGGGAGCTCCTACGAGCAGTACTTC. It yields the protein CASSLSAGGSSYEQYF.

This rearrangement joins TRBV10-3 to TRBJ2-7; 15 bases match TRBD2. Germline CDR1 is ENHRY and CDR2 is SYGVKD. J gave up 6 bases and V 5 bases, and 8 bases lay outside the gene matches. The CDR3 extends over 16 amino acids. The CDR3 DNA follows: TGTGCCATCAGTTATTCCGGGACTAGCGGGAGGCGCGAGCAGTACTTC. It codes for CAISYSGTSGRREQYF.

This clone was observed a single time. This sequence joins TRBV30 and TRBJ2-3; 11 positions match TRBD2. The V and J ends lost 5 bases and 6 bases, in that order; junction bases with no gene match: 10. Per the germline V gene, CDR1 is GTSNPN and CDR2 is SVGIG (reference sequence). This CDR3 is 15 amino acids long. This CDR3 reads CAWGPLAGGPDTQYF. The CDR3 DNA is TGTGCCTGGGGGCCCTTAGCGGGGGGGCCGGATACGCAGTATTTT. Based on the CDR3 plus reference TRBV30 and TRBJ2-3, the full variable domain is SQTIHQWPATLVQPVGSPLSLECTVEGTSNPNLYWYRQAAGRGLQLLFYSVGIGQISSEVPQNLSASRPQDRQFILSSKKLLLSDSGFYLCAWGPLAGGPDTQYFGPGTRLTVL.

The J gene is TRBJ2-3, the V gene TRBV29-1, with D possibly being TRBD2 (7 bases). Germline CDR1 is SQVTM and CDR2 is ANQGSEA. The CDR3 runs 16 residues. Trimming shortened V by 1 base and J by 4 bases, and 18 bases separated the two germline ends. CDR3 coding DNA: TGCAGCGTTGAAGGTGAAGGTCGGGGGGCCCCAGATACGCAGTATTTT. This gives the protein CSVEGEGRGAPDTQYF.

This chain links TRBV4-3 with TRBJ2-2; a weak D match, TRBD2 (5 bases). Germline V gene sequence: CDR1 LGHNA, CDR2 YSLEER. CDR3 size: 15 residues. V shed 0 bases and J shed 5 bases, with 10 bases lying between them. The CDR3 loop is CASSQEIQRTGELFF. In DNA form, the CDR3 reads TGCGCCAGCAGCCAAGAGATTCAGCGGACCGGGGAGCTGTTTTTT.

The chain links TRBV5-1 to TRBJ2-7, with D maybe TRBD1 (5 bases). The V end was cut by 4 bases, the J end by 4 bases, with 12 bases between. The CDR3 sequence is 13 residues long. Germline loops: CDR1 SGHRS, CDR2 YFSETQ. The CDR3 DNA follows: TGCGCCAGCAGCACCAGTCAGGGATACGAGCAGTACTTC. As protein: CASSTSQGYEQYF.

The chain couples TRBV10-3 to TRBJ1-5, with a tentative D call TRBD1 (5 bases). This CDR3 is 15 amino acids long. Trimming shortened V by 2 bases and J by 1 base, and 9 bases separated the two germline ends. CDR1 ENHRY and CDR2 SYGVKD come from the germline V gene. The CDR3 bases are TGTGCCATCAGTGAGGGGGGGGGAAGCAATCAGCCCCAGCATTTT. Encoded protein: CAISEGGGSNQPQHF.

CDR3 amino acids: CASSPSGTGLYNEQFF. Here the CDR3 DNA reads TGTGCCAGCAGCCCCTCCGGGACAGGGCTCTACAATGAGCAGTTCTTC. The V call is TRBV5-4, the J call TRBJ2-1, with 9 bases that match TRBD1. V lost 4 bases and J lost 3; bases outside the gene matches: 8. Per the germline V gene, CDR1 is SGHNT and CDR2 is YYREEE (reference sequence). This CDR3 contains 16 residues.